The 19 T cell receptor beta chains reported below all come from one sample, sequenced in a study of T cell responses to AZD1222 COVID-19 vaccine. Only in-frame clones appear in the TCRdb table, and some are missing; sequencing was by immunoSEQ multiplex PCR. This sample has around 190,000 clones; 85% to 95% occur once, and the top ten carry 1.5% to 2%. The source material was peripheral blood, sampled 28 days after the second AZD1222 dose. The receptor set was obtained from an adult who received the AZD1222 COVID-19 vaccine.

The chain couples TRBV5-5 to TRBJ2-7; TRBD1 agrees at 10 bases. Germline CDR1 SGHKS, CDR2 YYEKEE (reference sequence). After removal of 5 bases from V and 2 bases from J, the junction contained 10 bases not matched to a gene. There are 16 residues in the CDR3. The CDR3 DNA reads TGTGCCAGCAGAACGCGACCGGGACAGGGGCCCTACGAGCAGTACTTC. This sequence encodes CASRTRPGQGPYEQYF. The entire variable domain, with the rest obtained from reference TRBV5-5 and TRBJ2-7, is as follows: DAGVTQSPTHLIKTRGQQVTLRCSPISGHKSVSWYQQVLGQGPQFIFQYYEKEERGRGNFPDRFSARQFPNYSSELNVNALLLGDSALYLCASRTRPGQGPYEQYFGPGTRLTVT.

The chain joins TRBV27 to TRBJ1-6; 7 bases align to TRBD1. CDR1 is MNHEY and CDR2 is SMNVEV in the germline V gene (reference sequence). Losses at the gene ends were 5 bases for V and 7 bases for J; bases not matched to a gene: 11. This CDR3 comprises 16 residues. CDR3 sequence: CASSRQGQIGNSPLHF. The CDR3 DNA reads TGTGCCAGCAGTAGACAGGGCCAGATTGGAAATTCACCCCTCCACTTT.

The V and J genes are TRBV5-1 and TRBJ2-4; the D gene is possibly TRBD1 (6 bases). Trimming took off 1 base at V and 1 base at J, with 18 bases between the two ends. The CDR3 loop spans 18 amino acids. Per the germline V gene, CDR1 is SGHRS and CDR2 is YFSETQ. CDR3 nucleotide sequence: TGCGCCAGCAGCTTGTTACCGGGACAACCCGGGGCCAAAAACATTCAGTACTTC. Translated: CASSLLPGQPGAKNIQYF.

This clone is a singleton in its sample. The chain recombines TRBV5-1 with TRBJ2-5; D possibly corresponds to TRBD1 (6 bases). Trimming left V 4 bases short and J 1 base short, with 14 bases between. The CDR3 extends over 15 amino acids. Germline CDR1 SGHRS, CDR2 YFSETQ. The CDR3 loop is CASSPPRGTQETQYF. The CDR3 coding sequence is TGCGCCAGCAGCCCCCCGAGGGGGACCCAAGAGACCCAGTACTTC.

The genes are TRBV28 and TRBJ1-2; D gene ambiguous. Deletions cut 3 bases from V and 2 bases from J, with 4 bases between. This CDR3 is built from 12 residues. Germline CDR1 is MDHEN and CDR2 is SYDVKM. CDR3 sequence reads: CASSFRNYGYTF. CDR3 nucleotide sequence: TGTGCCAGCAGTTTCCGAAACTATGGCTACACCTTC.

This clone came up once. The chain is built from TRBV19 and TRBJ1-4, with D possibly TRBD1 on 6 matching bases. The CDR3 covers 16 residues. With 0 bases removed from V and 6 bases from J, the gap between germline ends came to 14 bases. Germline CDR1 reads LNHDA; CDR2 reads SQIVND (reference sequence). CDR3 protein: CASSIEGSWTDEKLFF. CDR3 nucleotide sequence: TGTGCCAGTAGTATAGAAGGGAGTTGGACAGATGAAAAACTGTTTTTT.

V usage is TRBV30 and J usage is TRBJ1-3, with no clear D. The CDR3 extends over 11 amino acids. V lost 3 bases to trimming and J lost 8 bases, with 8 bases between them. In germline, CDR1 is GTSNPN, CDR2 SVGIG (reference sequence). DNA for the CDR3: TGTGCCTGGAGACCCGGACACACCATATATTTT. The encoded protein is CAWRPGHTIYF.

The chain is built from TRBV18 and TRBJ1-1; D gene unclear. From germline, CDR1 is KGHSH and CDR2 LQKENI. V was trimmed by 3 bases and J by 5 bases, leaving 13 bases between them. This CDR3 spans 14 amino acids. Here the CDR3 DNA reads TGTGCCAGCTCACCCCGTGAAAGGGAAACTGAAGCTTTCTTT. Amino acid sequence: CASSPRERETEAFF.

This chain uses TRBV7-9 with TRBJ1-2; the D gene is possibly TRBD1 (5 bases). CDR3 length equals 14 residues. Per germline, CDR1 SEHNR and CDR2 FQNEAQ (reference sequence). V was pared by 4 bases and J by 2 bases, with 11 bases between. CDR3: CASSSAGVNYGYTF. CDR3 sequence (DNA): TGTGCCAGCAGCTCGGCGGGGGTAAACTATGGCTACACCTTC. Together with reference TRBV7-9 and TRBJ1-2, the CDR3 gives the full variable domain: DTGVSQNPRHKITKRGQNVTFRCDPISEHNRLYWYRQTLGQGPEFLTYFQNEAQLEKSRLLSDRFSAERPKGSFSTLEIQRTEQGDSAMYLCASSSAGVNYGYTFGSGTRLTVV.

The chain employs TRBV9 and TRBJ1-1; D gene unclear. CDR1 SGDLS and CDR2 YYNGEE come from the germline V gene. The V and J ends lost 0 bases and 6 bases respectively, with 12 bases between them. The CDR3 spans 14 residues. The CDR3 DNA reads TGTGCCAGCAGCGTAGGTACAGTGGCATCTGAAGCTTTCTTT. It yields the protein CASSVGTVASEAFF.

This chain joins TRBV6-1 and TRBJ1-2, with a tentative D call TRBD1 (6 bases). The CDR3 sequence is 15 residues long. Germline-derived CDR1 and CDR2 are MNHNS and SASEGT. V lost 1 base to trimming and J lost 2 bases, with 11 bases between them. CDR3: CASSEVEGGNYGYTF. Here the CDR3 DNA reads TGTGCCAGCAGTGAAGTCGAAGGGGGAAACTATGGCTACACCTTC.

The chain couples TRBV5-5 to TRBJ1-1; D may be TRBD1 (6 bases). CDR3 length: 14 amino acids. Germline CDR1 SGHKS, CDR2 YYEKEE (reference sequence). The V end was cut by 2 bases, the J end by 2 bases, with 10 bases between. The CDR3 protein is CASSFAGGNTEAFF. The CDR3, as DNA: TGTGCCAGCAGCTTTGCGGGGGGCAACACTGAAGCTTTCTTT.

The chain recombines TRBV9 with TRBJ1-3; tentatively, D is TRBD1 (5 bases). Trimming pared 0 bases from V and 0 bases from J, leaving 16 bases between. Germline-derived CDR1 and CDR2 are SGDLS and YYNGEE. CDR3 length equals 18 residues. The DNA for the CDR3 is TGTGCCAGCAGCGTAGACAGTGGACATCAAGTCTCTGGAAACACCATATATTTT. It is translated as CASSVDSGHQVSGNTIYF.

This sequence joins TRBV11-2 and TRBJ2-1; 9 nucleotides agree with TRBD2. J was trimmed by 2 bases and V by 6 bases; bases with no gene match: 11. The CDR3 covers 17 residues. Germline assignment: CDR1 SGHAT and CDR2 FQNNGV. CDR3 sequence: CASSSGSSVGAYNEQFF. The CDR3 DNA reads TGTGCCAGCAGTAGCGGGAGCTCGGTGGGCGCCTACAATGAGCAGTTCTTC. Variable domain in full (rest from reference TRBV11-2 and TRBJ2-1): EAGVAQSPRYKIIEKRQSVAFWCNPISGHATLYWYQQILGQGPKLLIQFQNNGVVDDSQLPKDRFSAERLKGVDSTLKIQPAKLEDSAVYLCASSSGSSVGAYNEQFFGPGTRLTVL.

This clone was counted a few times. The rearrangement joins TRBV28 to TRBJ1-5; tentative D call: TRBD1 (6 bases). Between the trimmed V and J ends, which lost 4 bases and 5 bases, there was a span of 9 bases. The CDR3 loop spans 13 amino acids. Germline CDR1 and CDR2: MDHEN and SYDVKM. This CDR3 is CASSSQGYQPQHF. The CDR3 region has the DNA TGTGCCAGCAGTTCCCAGGGGTATCAGCCCCAGCATTTT.

The chain recombines TRBV5-1 with TRBJ2-2, with TRBD1 as a possible D gene (5 bases). V lost 4 bases and J lost 6, with 13 bases in between. Germline values: CDR1 SGHRS, CDR2 YFSETQ. This CDR3 comprises 14 residues. CDR3 sequence reads: CASSPNQGPGELFF. For the CDR3, the DNA is TGCGCCAGCAGCCCTAACCAGGGTCCCGGGGAGCTGTTTTTT.

The V and J genes are TRBV19 and TRBJ1-1, with 7 bases matching TRBD1. The junction had 9 bases not matched to a gene; V was cut back by 9 bases and J by 5 bases. This CDR3 is built from 13 residues. The V gene's germline CDR1 is LNHDA and CDR2 SQIVND (reference sequence). DNA of the CDR3: TGTGCCAGCAAGCCCAGGGGGTTTACTGAAGCTTTCTTT. Protein: CASKPRGFTEAFF.

This clone was seen once. This chain connects TRBV2 to TRBJ1-2; D might be TRBD1 (5 bases). CDR1 and CDR2 from the germline V gene are SNHLY and FYNNEI. The CDR3 extends over 15 amino acids. Trimming pared 0 bases from V and 6 bases from J, leaving 14 bases between. The DNA for the CDR3 is TGTGCCAGCAGTGAAGCAGGGGTAGCCTCCCATGGCTACACCTTC. It is translated as CASSEAGVASHGYTF.

The chain recombines TRBV3-1 (or the pseudogene TRBV3-2) with TRBJ1-3; tentative D call: TRBD1 (6 bases). CDR3 length: 14 residues. V lost 0 bases to trimming and J lost 10 bases, with 13 bases between them. The germline V gene encodes CDR1 LGHDT and CDR2 YNNKEL (reference sequence). CDR3 nucleotides: TGTGCCAGCAGCCAAGAGGGACACAGAGGTACCATATATTTT. Translated, it gives CASSQEGHRGTIYF.